These T cell receptor beta chains were read from a single sample in a study of beta chain features in type 1 diabetes. Repertoires were generated with immunoSEQ multiplex PCR, while TCRdb's copy carries only in-frame clones and drops some. The top ten hold around 0.017% of the sample, which has hundreds of thousands of clones, 9.5% to 13% seen once. Sequenced sample: naive CD4+ T cells from blood. The receptors originated from a man younger than 45 with type 1 diabetes. The CDR3 runs from the conserved cysteine through the conserved F or W. The order of the fields is clone size, CDR3 length, J gene, D gene, V gene, CDR3 protein, CDR3 DNA. D genes are given only for firm matches. Only part of the rows carry a size: once, few, many, or a class if the clone is expanded.

clone size: .
CDR3 length: 18
J gene: TRBJ1-1
D gene: TRBD1
V gene: TRBV29-1
CDR3 protein: CSAMGSGTGRERGTEAFF
CDR3 DNA: TGCAGCGCGATGGGGTCCGGGACAGGGAGAGAGAGAGGCACTGAAGCTTTCTTT

clone size: .
CDR3 length: 16
J gene: TRBJ2-1
D gene: TRBD1
V gene: TRBV4-3
CDR3 protein: CASSQDWGTAINEQFF
CDR3 DNA: TGCGCCAGCAGCCAAGATTGGGGGACAGCGATAAATGAGCAGTTCTTC

clone size: .
CDR3 length: 16
J gene: TRBJ2-2
D gene: TRBD2
V gene: TRBV19
CDR3 protein: CASSLTSGVFTGELFF
CDR3 DNA: TGTGCCAGTAGTTTGACTAGCGGGGTTTTTACCGGGGAGCTGTTTTTT

clone size: .
CDR3 length: 16
J gene: TRBJ2-5
D gene: TRBD2
V gene: TRBV6-6
CDR3 protein: CASSPASGGLGETQYF
CDR3 DNA: TGTGCCAGCAGTCCGGCTAGCGGGGGGCTCGGGGAGACCCAGTACTTC

clone size: .
CDR3 length: 13
J gene: TRBJ1-5
D gene: TRBD1
V gene: TRBV18
CDR3 protein: CASSGQGKQPQHF
CDR3 DNA: TGTGCCAGCTCCGGACAGGGAAAGCAGCCCCAGCATTTT

clone size: .
CDR3 length: 14
J gene: TRBJ2-5
D gene: .
V gene: TRBV18
CDR3 protein: CASSPGPLQETQYF
CDR3 DNA: TGTGCCAGCTCACCAGGTCCTCTACAAGAGACCCAGTACTTC

clone size: few
CDR3 length: 14
J gene: TRBJ1-6
D gene: TRBD1
V gene: TRBV5-1
CDR3 protein: CASSPDRGNSPLHF
CDR3 DNA: TGCGCCAGCAGCCCCGACAGGGGAAATTCACCCCTCCACTTT

clone size: .
CDR3 length: 17
J gene: TRBJ2-1
D gene: TRBD2
V gene: TRBV14
CDR3 protein: CASSPTALAEKGNEQFF
CDR3 DNA: TGTGCCAGCAGCCCCACCGCACTAGCGGAGAAAGGGAATGAGCAGTTCTTC

clone size: few
CDR3 length: 15
J gene: TRBJ2-1
D gene: TRBD2
V gene: TRBV5-4
CDR3 protein: CASSLPRGVINEQFF
CDR3 DNA: TGTGCCAGCAGCTTGCCGCGGGGGGTAATCAATGAGCAGTTCTTC

clone size: .
CDR3 length: 15
J gene: TRBJ1-2
D gene: TRBD1
V gene: TRBV23-1
CDR3 protein: CASSHLFRDRYGYTF
CDR3 DNA: TGCGCCAGCAGTCATCTGTTCCGGGACAGATATGGCTACACCTTC

clone size: .
CDR3 length: 15
J gene: TRBJ1-2
D gene: .
V gene: TRBV18
CDR3 protein: CASSPPGTPNYGYTF
CDR3 DNA: TGTGCCAGCTCACCACCGGGGACACCTAACTATGGCTACACCTTC

clone size: few
CDR3 length: 17
J gene: TRBJ2-3
D gene: TRBD2
V gene: TRBV10-3
CDR3 protein: CAISPGGTASGTDTQYF
CDR3 DNA: TGTGCCATCAGTCCCGGGGGGACCGCATCCGGGACAGATACGCAGTATTTT

clone size: .
CDR3 length: 12
J gene: TRBJ1-5
D gene: .
V gene: TRBV7-9
CDR3 protein: CASGGANQPQHF
CDR3 DNA: TGTGCCAGCGGTGGGGCCAATCAGCCCCAGCATTTT

clone size: few
CDR3 length: 17
J gene: TRBJ1-1
D gene: .
V gene: TRBV7-9
CDR3 protein: CASSTLAPRRRLTEAFF
CDR3 DNA: TGTGCCAGCAGCACCCTCGCCCCCCGGAGGCGACTCACTGAAGCTTTCTTT

clone size: .
CDR3 length: 15
J gene: TRBJ1-6
D gene: TRBD1
V gene: TRBV6-5
CDR3 protein: CASSSLQGADSPLHF
CDR3 DNA: TGTGCCAGCAGTTCCCTCCAGGGGGCTGATTCACCCCTCCACTTT

clone size: .
CDR3 length: 14
J gene: TRBJ1-1
D gene: TRBD1
V gene: TRBV2
CDR3 protein: CASKKDRSNTEAFF
CDR3 DNA: TGTGCCAGCAAGAAGGACAGGTCGAACACTGAAGCTTTCTTT

clone size: few
CDR3 length: 15
J gene: TRBJ2-4
D gene: TRBD1
V gene: TRBV7-3
CDR3 protein: CASSLYHGTENIQYF
CDR3 DNA: TGTGCCAGCAGCTTGTACCACGGGACAGAAAACATTCAGTACTTC

clone size: .
CDR3 length: 16
J gene: TRBJ2-2
D gene: TRBD1
V gene: TRBV5-1
CDR3 protein: CASSFLGTGVPGELFF
CDR3 DNA: TGCGCCAGCAGCTTTCTCGGGACAGGGGTCCCCGGGGAGCTGTTTTTT

clone size: .
CDR3 length: 13
J gene: TRBJ2-5
D gene: TRBD2
V gene: TRBV5-6
CDR3 protein: CASSLTSGETQYF
CDR3 DNA: TGTGCCAGCAGCTTGACTAGCGGGGAGACCCAGTACTTC

clone size: few
CDR3 length: 14
J gene: TRBJ1-5
D gene: TRBD1
V gene: TRBV30
CDR3 protein: CASSPGQGGQPQHF
CDR3 DNA: TGTGCCTCCTCCCCCGGACAGGGGGGACAGCCCCAGCATTTT

clone size: few
CDR3 length: 13
J gene: TRBJ1-3
D gene: .
V gene: TRBV7-2
CDR3 protein: CASSLVRGDTIYF
CDR3 DNA: TGTGCCAGCAGCTTAGTCCGGGGAGACACCATATATTTT

clone size: few
CDR3 length: 16
J gene: TRBJ2-4
D gene: TRBD2
V gene: TRBV28
CDR3 protein: CASSLMTSGVSNIQYF
CDR3 DNA: TGTGCCAGCAGTTTGATGACTAGCGGGGTCTCAAACATTCAGTACTTC

clone size: .
CDR3 length: 13
J gene: TRBJ1-2
D gene: .
V gene: TRBV6-1
CDR3 protein: CASSGTTHYGYTF
CDR3 DNA: TGTGCCAGCAGTGGAACGACACACTATGGCTACACCTTC

clone size: .
CDR3 length: 13
J gene: TRBJ1-4
D gene: .
V gene: TRBV5-1
CDR3 protein: CASSLEGGGKLFF
CDR3 DNA: TGCGCCAGCAGCTTGGAGGGCGGGGGGAAACTGTTTTTT

clone size: .
CDR3 length: 16
J gene: TRBJ1-4
D gene: .
V gene: TRBV14
CDR3 protein: CASSQNSAGFREKLFF
CDR3 DNA: TGTGCCAGCAGCCAAAATTCAGCAGGGTTTCGTGAAAAACTGTTTTTT

clone size: .
CDR3 length: 14
J gene: TRBJ2-1
D gene: TRBD2
V gene: TRBV5-1
CDR3 protein: CASRYIAGYNEQFF
CDR3 DNA: TGCGCCAGCAGATACATAGCGGGGTATAATGAGCAGTTCTTC

clone size: .
CDR3 length: 15
J gene: TRBJ1-1
D gene: TRBD1
V gene: TRBV29-1
CDR3 protein: CSVDGQGAPVTEAFF
CDR3 DNA: TGCAGCGTTGATGGACAGGGGGCGCCGGTCACTGAAGCTTTCTTT

clone size: .
CDR3 length: 17
J gene: TRBJ2-4
D gene: TRBD2
V gene: TRBV7-9
CDR3 protein: CASSARGGGIAKNIQYF
CDR3 DNA: TGTGCCAGCAGCGCCCGCGGGGGTGGGATAGCCAAAAACATTCAGTACTTC

clone size: few
CDR3 length: 13
J gene: TRBJ2-5
D gene: .
V gene: TRBV19
CDR3 protein: CASSMRAEETQYF
CDR3 DNA: TGTGCCAGTAGTATGAGGGCGGAAGAGACCCAGTACTTC

clone size: .
CDR3 length: 13
J gene: TRBJ1-1
D gene: .
V gene: TRBV6-6
CDR3 protein: CASSPRSNTEAFF
CDR3 DNA: TGTGCCAGCAGCCCTAGGTCGAACACTGAAGCTTTCTTT

clone size: few
CDR3 length: 14
J gene: TRBJ2-5
D gene: .
V gene: TRBV9
CDR3 protein: CASSASGGWETQYF
CDR3 DNA: TGTGCCAGCAGCGCATCGGGGGGCTGGGAGACCCAGTACTTC

clone size: few
CDR3 length: 13
J gene: TRBJ2-5
D gene: TRBD2
V gene: TRBV7-3
CDR3 protein: CASSPTSAETQYF
CDR3 DNA: TGTGCCAGCAGTCCGACTAGCGCTGAGACCCAGTACTTC

clone size: .
CDR3 length: 14
J gene: TRBJ1-2
D gene: .
V gene: TRBV19
CDR3 protein: CASNPGGLDYGYTF
CDR3 DNA: TGTGCCAGTAACCCGGGGGGGCTCGACTATGGCTACACCTTC

clone size: few
CDR3 length: 13
J gene: TRBJ1-1
D gene: .
V gene: TRBV7-9
CDR3 protein: CASSLADAAEAFF
CDR3 DNA: TGTGCCAGCAGCTTAGCGGATGCGGCTGAAGCTTTCTTT

clone size: few
CDR3 length: 15
J gene: TRBJ1-2
D gene: TRBD1
V gene: TRBV6-1
CDR3 protein: CASRPGQGANYGYTF
CDR3 DNA: TGTGCCAGCCGGCCGGGACAGGGGGCTAACTATGGCTACACCTTC

clone size: few
CDR3 length: 13
J gene: TRBJ1-2
D gene: .
V gene: TRBV5-1
CDR3 protein: CASSSDTHYGYTF
CDR3 DNA: TGCGCCAGCAGCTCCGACACCCACTATGGCTACACCTTC

clone size: .
CDR3 length: 16
J gene: TRBJ2-1
D gene: .
V gene: TRBV9
CDR3 protein: CASSQIAFGSYNEQFF
CDR3 DNA: TGTGCCAGCAGCCAAATAGCATTTGGCTCCTACAATGAGCAGTTCTTC

clone size: .
CDR3 length: 12
J gene: TRBJ2-7
D gene: .
V gene: TRBV29-1
CDR3 protein: CSVGLTGYEQYF
CDR3 DNA: TGCAGCGTTGGACTGACAGGCTACGAGCAGTACTTC

clone size: few
CDR3 length: 15
J gene: TRBJ2-3
D gene: TRBD2
V gene: TRBV14
CDR3 protein: CASSEVGGATDTQYF
CDR3 DNA: TGTGCCAGCAGCGAAGTCGGGGGGGCCACAGATACGCAGTATTTT

clone size: few
CDR3 length: 15
J gene: TRBJ1-6
D gene: .
V gene: TRBV9
CDR3 protein: CASSVDDGEDSPLHF
CDR3 DNA: TGTGCCAGCAGCGTAGACGACGGGGAGGATTCACCCCTCCACTTT

clone size: few
CDR3 length: 14
J gene: TRBJ2-1
D gene: .
V gene: TRBV19
CDR3 protein: CASRPGSSYNEQFF
CDR3 DNA: TGTGCCAGTAGGCCTGGGAGCTCCTACAATGAGCAGTTCTTC

clone size: few
CDR3 length: 13
J gene: TRBJ1-2
D gene: .
V gene: TRBV7-2
CDR3 protein: CASSGGDGYGYTF
CDR3 DNA: TGTGCCAGCAGCGGGGGGGACGGCTATGGCTACACCTTC

clone size: few
CDR3 length: 16
J gene: TRBJ2-2
D gene: TRBD1
V gene: TRBV18
CDR3 protein: CASSPRTGQVTGELFF
CDR3 DNA: TGTGCCAGCTCACCACGTACGGGACAGGTCACCGGGGAGCTGTTTTTT

clone size: .
CDR3 length: 16
J gene: TRBJ2-1
D gene: TRBD2
V gene: TRBV5-1
CDR3 protein: CASSIRTSGGQGEQFF
CDR3 DNA: TGCGCCAGCAGCATTAGGACTAGCGGGGGACAAGGTGAGCAGTTCTTC

clone size: .
CDR3 length: 16
J gene: TRBJ1-5
D gene: .
V gene: TRBV6-6
CDR3 protein: CASSYSLGNSNQPQHF
CDR3 DNA: TGTGCCAGCAGTTACTCTCTAGGTAATAGCAATCAGCCCCAGCATTTT

clone size: .
CDR3 length: 13
J gene: TRBJ2-6
D gene: .
V gene: TRBV6-1
CDR3 protein: CASRPSGANVLTF
CDR3 DNA: TGTGCCAGCCGTCCCTCTGGGGCCAACGTCCTGACTTTC